Listed below are T cell receptor beta chains from one sample, sequenced in a study of long-term antiretroviral therapy in people with HIV. Assay: immunoSEQ multiplex PCR; the TCRdb copy retains only in-frame clones and omits some. Among 30,000 or so clones, roughly 88% were seen once, and the ten largest hold roughly 7.6%. The sequences come from unsorted PBMCs, collected 3 years after starting antiretroviral therapy. Every receptor here comes from a man between 35 and 55 years old with HIV. The conserved cysteine and the conserved F or W are not part of the CDR3 here.

CDR3 protein,V gene,CDR3 length
SVEEVASGRGEQF,TRBV29-1,13
ASSYMAGTLYEQY,TRBV6-5,13
ASSLVAAIENTIY,TRBV7-9,13
ASSLLRQLNTEAF,TRBV7-8,13
ASSPSGGGGSSYEQY,TRBV9,15
ASSLSSGMGFYGYT,TRBV27,14
ASSQEGNSNQPQH,TRBV4-2,13
ASSWVGPAGGKGLDEQF,TRBV5-1,17
ASSQGTANTEAF,TRBV4-1,12
ASSLFRLAGAQETQY,TRBV5-1,15
ASSLGAGSGNTIY,TRBV5-5,13
ASSESYTEAF,TRBV25-1,10
AWSVLHGAGELF,TRBV30,12